Included here is one T cell receptor (beta chain) sequence, with context. Data came from immunoSEQ multiplex PCR; TCRdb stores just in-frame clones and leaves some out. This sample yields 65,000 to 70,000 clones, of which roughly 93% are seen a single time; approximately 2.6% belongs to the top ten. The data derive from a study of lymphopenia after photon versus proton radiotherapy. The CDR3 has 13 residues. Deletions cut 3 bases from V and 2 bases from J, with 8 bases between. Germline V gene sequence: CDR1 SQVTM, CDR2 ANQGSEA. The clonotype comes from a woman in her seventies with pancreatic cancer. This chain uses TRBV29-1 with TRBJ2-1; D is uncertain. The sample in question was peripheral blood, obtained from a patient treated with photon-based radiotherapy. The DNA of the CDR3 is TGCAGCGTTGAGGACCCACCCTACAATGAGCAGTTCTTC. This gives the protein CSVEDPPYNEQFF.